What follows are 25 T cell receptor beta chains derived from one specimen sequenced in a study of technical replicates of blood from several donors. The table came from immunoSEQ multiplex PCR; TCRdb's copy has only in-frame clones and leaves some out. The sample lists tens of thousands of clones; roughly 98% were seen once. The specimen sequenced was T cells isolated from PBMCs. All receptors derive from a human donor in good health.

V gene TRBV11-3 combines with J gene TRBJ1-1; no clear D. Germline CDR1 SGHNT, CDR2 YENEEA. The length of the CDR3 is 12 residues. V lost 1 base, J lost 7 bases, and 7 bases lay in between. The CDR3 sequence: CASSLAQYEAFF. For the CDR3, the DNA is TGTGCCAGCAGCTTAGCCCAGTATGAAGCTTTCTTT.

The rearrangement uses TRBV5-6 and TRBJ1-3; D uncertain. CDR3 length equals 15 residues. Between the trimmed V and J ends, which lost 1 base and 0 bases, there was a span of 8 bases. Germline CDR1 SGHDT, CDR2 YYEEEE. The chain's CDR3 is CASSLLTRSGNTIYF. The CDR3 DNA reads as TGTGCCAGCAGCTTGCTAACCCGCTCTGGAAACACCATATATTTT.

In its sample, this clone was seen once. The chain couples TRBV7-9 to TRBJ2-5, with 8 positions matching TRBD1. Trimming took 4 bases from V and 5 from J; bases not matched to a gene: 3. Germline CDR1 reads SEHNR; CDR2 reads FQNEAQ (reference sequence). This CDR3 is built from 13 residues. For the CDR3, the DNA is TGTGCCAGCAGCTGGACAGGGACGGAGACCCAGTACTTC. Translated: CASSWTGTETQYF. Using reference TRBV7-9 and TRBJ2-5 for the parts outside the CDR3, the full variable domain is DTGVSQNPRHKITKRGQNVTFRCDPISEHNRLYWYRQTLGQGPEFLTYFQNEAQLEKSRLLSDRFSAERPKGSFSTLEIQRTEQGDSAMYLCASSWTGTETQYFGPGTRLLVL.

The gene calls are TRBV29-1 and TRBJ2-3; perhaps TRBD2 as D (6 bases). This CDR3 is 13 amino acids long. Between the trimmed V and J ends, which lost 7 bases and 2 bases, there was a span of 13 bases. The germline V gene encodes CDR1 SQVTM and CDR2 ANQGSEA. The CDR3 DNA reads as TGCAGCGCACATAGCGGCTTCACAGATACGCAGTATTTT. Its translation: CSAHSGFTDTQYF.

V is TRBV28 and J is TRBJ1-5; TRBD1 is a possible D gene (6 bases). V lost 5 bases and J lost 1, with 12 bases in between. This CDR3 spans 15 amino acids. Germline loops: CDR1 MDHEN, CDR2 SYDVKM. This CDR3 is CASSPPGASNQPQHF. The CDR3 DNA is TGTGCCAGCAGTCCTCCAGGGGCGAGCAATCAGCCCCAGCATTTT.

The chain recombines TRBV28 with TRBJ1-1; 11 nucleotides align to TRBD1. With V trimmed by 8 bases and J by 6 bases, 11 bases remained unmatched. Per the germline V gene, CDR1 is MDHEN and CDR2 is SYDVKM. This CDR3 has 15 residues. This CDR3 reads CASCPGTGGRPEAFF. CDR3 bases: TGTGCCAGCTGTCCCGGGACAGGGGGTAGGCCTGAAGCTTTCTTT. The full variable domain, completed using reference TRBV28 and TRBJ1-1, is DVKVTQSSRYLVKRTGEKVFLECVQDMDHENMFWYRQDPGLGLRLIYFSYDVKMKEKGDIPEGYSVSREKKERFSLILESASTNQTSMYLCASCPGTGGRPEAFFGQGTRLTVV.

This rearrangement joins TRBV5-4 to TRBJ2-5; 8 bases line up with TRBD2. Trimming took 4 bases from V and 4 from J; bases not matched to a gene: 6. Germline V gives CDR1 SGHNT, CDR2 YYREEE (reference sequence). The CDR3 length is 14 residues. Written as DNA, the CDR3 is TGTGCCAGCAGCCAGACCCTAGCGGGAGAGACCCAGTACTTC. Its protein is CASSQTLAGETQYF.

CDR3: CASSLQGRKRPYF. The CDR3 bases are TGTGCCAGCAGCTTACAGGGCAGGAAGAGGCCGTACTTC. The chain recombines TRBV7-3 with TRBJ2-7; weak D call: TRBD1 (5 bases). From germline, CDR1 is SGHTA and CDR2 FQGTGA. V was clipped by 2 bases and J by 12 bases, with 17 bases between them. This CDR3 is built from 13 residues.

This chain connects TRBV28 to TRBJ2-1; TRBD2 might be the D (6 bases). This CDR3 has 15 amino acids. Germline values: CDR1 MDHEN, CDR2 SYDVKM. V was pared by 4 bases and J by 0 bases, with 10 bases between. CDR3 sequence (DNA): TGTGCCAGCAGTTCGATCGGGAGCTCCTACAATGAGCAGTTCTTC. This sequence encodes CASSSIGSSYNEQFF.

J is TRBJ2-7 and V is TRBV5-1, with TRBD2 as a possible D gene (5 bases). Trimming removed 2 bases from V and 2 bases from J, with 32 bases in between. There are 21 residues in the CDR3. Germline CDR1 and CDR2: SGHRS and YFSETQ. The CDR3 protein is CASSLGPTLNLPGSRPYEQYF. The CDR3 nucleotides read TGCGCCAGCAGCTTAGGACCTACTTTAAATTTACCGGGGTCCCGCCCCTACGAGCAGTACTTC. Supplemented by reference TRBV5-1 and TRBJ2-7, the full variable domain reads KAGVTQTPRYLIKTRGQQVTLSCSPISGHRSVSWYQQTPGQGLQFLFEYFSETQRNKGNFPGRFSGRQFSNSRSEMNVSTLELGDSALYLCASSLGPTLNLPGSRPYEQYFGPGTRLTVT.

The chain is built from TRBV28 and TRBJ1-5, with 9 bases matching TRBD1. This CDR3 is built from 18 residues. CDR1 is MDHEN and CDR2 is SYDVKM in the germline V gene. Germline trimming cut 3 bases from V and 1 base from J; bases unmatched to any gene: 10. The CDR3 here is CASSFWGQGLGSNQPQHF. CDR3 in DNA: TGTGCCAGCAGTTTTTGGGGACAGGGTCTTGGAAGCAATCAGCCCCAGCATTTT. The full variable domain, in which reference TRBV28 and TRBJ1-5 provide the parts outside the CDR3, is DVKVTQSSRYLVKRTGEKVFLECVQDMDHENMFWYRQDPGLGLRLIYFSYDVKMKEKGDIPEGYSVSREKKERFSLILESASTNQTSMYLCASSFWGQGLGSNQPQHFGDGTRLSIL.

The chain couples TRBV7-6 to TRBJ2-1, with 10 bases aligning to TRBD2. Germline assignment: CDR1 SGHVS and CDR2 FNYEAQ. Trimming at V came to 5 bases and at J to 2 bases, leaving 6 bases not matched to a gene. CDR3 length: 16 amino acids. The CDR3 DNA reads as TGTGCCAGCAGCAGAAAAGCGGGAGGGCCCTACAATGAGCAGTTCTTC. Translated: CASSRKAGGPYNEQFF. The full variable domain, completed using reference TRBV7-6 and TRBJ2-1, is GAGVSQSPRYKVTKRGQDVALRCDPISGHVSLYWYRQALGQGPEFLTYFNYEAQQDKSGLPNDRFSAERPEGSISTLTIQRTEQRDSAMYRCASSRKAGGPYNEQFFGPGTRLTVL.

The chain couples TRBV5-1 to TRBJ1-4, with TRBD1 identical over 7 bases. The V gene end was trimmed by 4 bases and the J gene end by 3 bases; junction bases not matched to a gene: 3. Germline values: CDR1 SGHRS, CDR2 YFSETQ. The CDR3 totals 14 residues. Written as DNA, the CDR3 is TGCGCCAGCAGCGAGGGACAGCCTAATGAAAAACTGTTTTTT. As protein: CASSEGQPNEKLFF.

The chain joins TRBV19 to TRBJ2-6; D perhaps matches TRBD2 (6 bases). The V end lost 2 bases, the J end lost 3 bases, and 8 bases lay between the germline ends. Looked up from germline, CDR1 is LNHDA and CDR2 is SQIVND (reference sequence). The CDR3 sequence is 15 residues long. CDR3 protein: CASSISGLGANVLTF. The CDR3, as DNA: TGTGCCAGTAGTATAAGCGGGCTTGGGGCCAACGTCCTGACTTTC.

V usage is TRBV19 and J usage is TRBJ2-2, with TRBD2 matching over 15 bases. V lost 4 bases, J lost 3 bases, and 9 bases stayed unmatched. The CDR3 is made up of 19 amino acids. Germline CDR1 reads LNHDA; CDR2 reads SQIVND (reference sequence). CDR3 sequence reads: CASSTPGLAGGRDTGELFF. The CDR3 DNA sequence: TGTGCCAGTAGTACCCCAGGACTAGCGGGAGGGCGGGACACCGGGGAGCTGTTTTTT.

The chain carries TRBV5-5 and TRBJ1-2; D not resolved. CDR3 length: 13 residues. V was clipped by 2 bases and J by 3 bases, with 8 bases between them. Germline V CDR1 and CDR2: SGHKS, YYEKEE (reference sequence). The CDR3 spells CASSLMGYYGYTF. CDR3 bases: TGTGCCAGCAGCTTAATGGGCTACTATGGCTACACCTTC.

The chain recombines TRBV14 with TRBJ2-3; perhaps TRBD1 as D (5 bases). This CDR3 has 15 amino acids. In germline, CDR1 is SGHDN, CDR2 FVKESK. Trimming took 0 bases from V and 2 from J, leaving 9 bases between them. The CDR3 DNA sequence: TGTGCCAGCAGCCAAGATTCTGGGGCCACAGATACGCAGTATTTT. Its translation is CASSQDSGATDTQYF.

The V call is TRBV7-3, the J call TRBJ2-2, with a tentative D call TRBD1 (6 bases). Trimming left V 4 bases short and J 6 bases short, with 12 bases between. Per the germline V gene, CDR1 is SGHTA and CDR2 is FQGTGA. The CDR3 has 14 amino acids. CDR3 DNA: TGTGCCAGCAGCTCCCCAGGGGTCTCCGGGGAGCTGTTTTTT. As protein: CASSSPGVSGELFF. Combining the CDR3 with reference TRBV7-3 and TRBJ2-2 gives the whole variable domain GAGVSQTPSNKVTEKGKYVELRCDPISGHTALYWYRQSLGQGPEFLIYFQGTGAADDSGLPNDRFFAVRPEGSVSTLKIQRTERGDSAVYLCASSSPGVSGELFFGEGSRLTVL.

With regard to this clone: An end of the junction differs from the germline gene, which may be a read error. The CDR3 DNA is TGTGCCAGCAGGAAGGACAGGGCAGACTACAAGCAGTACTTC. Translating it yields CASRKDRADYKQYF. The V call is TRBV5-4, the J call TRBJ2-7; 8 bases agree with TRBD1. Looked up from germline, CDR1 is SGHNT and CDR2 is YYREEE (reference sequence). The CDR3 is made up of 14 amino acids. Complete variable domain (other parts from reference TRBV5-4 and TRBJ2-7): ETGVTQSPTHLIKTRGQQVTLRCSSQSGHNTVSWYQQALGQGPQFIFQYYREEENGRGNFPPRFSGLQFPNYSSELNVNALELDDSALYLCASRKDRADYKQYFGPGTRLTVT.

This sequence joins TRBV19 and TRBJ1-1; maybe TRBD1 (5 bases). The CDR3 totals 13 residues. Looked up from germline, CDR1 is LNHDA and CDR2 is SQIVND (reference sequence). V was clipped by 4 bases and J by 2 bases, with 8 bases between them. Here the CDR3 reads CASSSDRNTEAFF. The CDR3, as DNA: TGTGCCAGTAGTAGCGACAGAAACACTGAAGCTTTCTTT.

The V gene is TRBV19, the J gene TRBJ2-3; D not certain. Between the trimmed V and J ends, which lost 6 bases and 6 bases, there was a span of 7 bases. Germline V gene lookup returns CDR1 LNHDA and CDR2 SQIVND (reference sequence). CDR3 length: 11 residues. The CDR3 loop reads CASRAGDTQYF. In DNA, the CDR3 is TGTGCCAGTAGGGCCGGGGATACGCAGTATTTT.

This chain uses TRBV11-2 with TRBJ2-7, with TRBD2 matching 8 bases. The CDR3 length is 15 residues. Trimming at V came to 2 bases and at J to 2 bases, leaving 5 bases not matched to a gene. Germline-derived CDR1 and CDR2 are SGHAT and FQNNGV. The CDR3: CASSLRLARTYEQYF. The CDR3, as DNA: TGTGCCAGCAGCTTACGACTAGCGCGGACCTACGAGCAGTACTTC.

This sequence joins TRBV7-2 and TRBJ2-1, with TRBD2 matching over 8 bases. The germline V gene has CDR1 SGHTA and CDR2 FQGNSA. The CDR3 length is 14 residues. V lost 3 bases, J lost 5 bases, and 3 bases stayed unmatched. The CDR3 spells CASSLSGSDNEQFF. The CDR3 region has the DNA TGTGCCAGCAGCTTGAGCGGGAGCGACAATGAGCAGTTCTTC. The full variable domain, in which reference TRBV7-2 and TRBJ2-1 provide the parts outside the CDR3, is GAGVSQSPSNKVTEKGKDVELRCDPISGHTALYWYRQSLGQGLEFLIYFQGNSAPDKSGLPSDRFSAERTGGSVSTLTIQRTQQEDSAVYLCASSLSGSDNEQFFGPGTRLTVL.

The rearrangement uses TRBV4-1 and TRBJ1-3, with D hard to call. The CDR3 is 12 residues long. The V end was cut by 3 bases, the J end by 8 bases, with 8 bases between. Germline V gene data show CDR1 as MGHRA and CDR2 as YSYEKL. CDR3 DNA: TGCGCCAGCAGCCAGGCTGGCCACACCATATATTTT. Protein: CASSQAGHTIYF.

The chain has TRBV5-1 and TRBJ2-7; possible D gene TRBD1, 5 bases. V lost 0 bases, J lost 5 bases, and 18 bases lay in between. The CDR3 sequence is 16 residues long. Germline assignment: CDR1 SGHRS and CDR2 YFSETQ. The CDR3 is CASSLAAGRISDEQYF. The CDR3 DNA follows: TGCGCCAGCAGCTTGGCCGCAGGGCGAATCTCTGACGAGCAGTACTTC.